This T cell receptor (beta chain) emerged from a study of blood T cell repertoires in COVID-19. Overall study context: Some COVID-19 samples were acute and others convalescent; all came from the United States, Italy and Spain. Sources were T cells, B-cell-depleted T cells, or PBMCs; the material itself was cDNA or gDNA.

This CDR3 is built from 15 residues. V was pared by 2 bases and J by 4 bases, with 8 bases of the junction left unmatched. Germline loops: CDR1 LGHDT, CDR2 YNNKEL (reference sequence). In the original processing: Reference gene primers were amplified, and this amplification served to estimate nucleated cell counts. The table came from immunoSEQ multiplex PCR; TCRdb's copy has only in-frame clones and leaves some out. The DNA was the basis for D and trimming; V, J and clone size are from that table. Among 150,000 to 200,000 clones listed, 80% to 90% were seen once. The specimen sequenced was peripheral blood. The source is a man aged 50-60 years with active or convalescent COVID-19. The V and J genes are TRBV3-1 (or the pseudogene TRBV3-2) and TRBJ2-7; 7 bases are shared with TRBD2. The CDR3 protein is CASSQTGRGGYEQYF. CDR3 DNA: TGTGCCAGCAGCCAAACGGGACGCGGGGGATACGAGCAGTACTTC.